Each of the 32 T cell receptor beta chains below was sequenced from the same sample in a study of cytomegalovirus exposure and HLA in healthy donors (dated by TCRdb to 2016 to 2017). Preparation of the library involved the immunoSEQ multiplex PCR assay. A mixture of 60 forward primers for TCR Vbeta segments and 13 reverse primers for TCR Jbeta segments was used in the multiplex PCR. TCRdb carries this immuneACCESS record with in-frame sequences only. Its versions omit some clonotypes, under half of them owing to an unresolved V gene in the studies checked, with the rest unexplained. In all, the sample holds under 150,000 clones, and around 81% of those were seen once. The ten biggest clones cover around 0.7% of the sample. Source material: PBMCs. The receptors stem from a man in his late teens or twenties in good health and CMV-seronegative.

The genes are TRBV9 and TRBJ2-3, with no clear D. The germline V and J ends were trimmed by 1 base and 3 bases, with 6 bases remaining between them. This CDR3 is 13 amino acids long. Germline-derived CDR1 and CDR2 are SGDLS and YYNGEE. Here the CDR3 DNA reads TGTGCCAGCAGCGTAAGAGATACAGATACGCAGTATTTT. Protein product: CASSVRDTDTQYF. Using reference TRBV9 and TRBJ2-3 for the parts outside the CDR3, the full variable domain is DSGVTQTPKHLITATGQRVTLRCSPRSGDLSVYWYQQSLDQGLQFLIQYYNGEERAKGNILERFSAQQFPDLHSELNLSSLELGDSALYFCASSVRDTDTQYFGPGTRLTVL.

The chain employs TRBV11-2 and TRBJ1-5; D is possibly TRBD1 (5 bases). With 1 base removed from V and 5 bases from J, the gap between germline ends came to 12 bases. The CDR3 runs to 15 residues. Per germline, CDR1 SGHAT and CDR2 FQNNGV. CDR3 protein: CASSLGVGRDQPQHF. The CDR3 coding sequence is TGTGCCAGCAGCTTAGGTGTGGGCAGGGATCAGCCCCAGCATTTT.

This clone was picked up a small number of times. This CDR3 reads CAWSFRRGMGEKLFF. In DNA, the CDR3 is TGTGCCTGGAGTTTTCGTCGGGGAATGGGTGAAAAACTGTTTTTT. J is TRBJ1-4 and V is TRBV30; D ambiguous. Trimming cost V 2 bases and J 7 bases, with 17 bases left between them. The V gene's germline CDR1 is GTSNPN and CDR2 SVGIG (reference sequence). The CDR3 sequence is 15 residues long.

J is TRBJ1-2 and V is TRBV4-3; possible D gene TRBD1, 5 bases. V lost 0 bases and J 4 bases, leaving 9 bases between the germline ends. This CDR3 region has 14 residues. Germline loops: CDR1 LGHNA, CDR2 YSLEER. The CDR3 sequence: CASSQEPGPYGYTF. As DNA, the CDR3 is TGCGCCAGCAGCCAAGAACCAGGGCCCTATGGCTACACCTTC.

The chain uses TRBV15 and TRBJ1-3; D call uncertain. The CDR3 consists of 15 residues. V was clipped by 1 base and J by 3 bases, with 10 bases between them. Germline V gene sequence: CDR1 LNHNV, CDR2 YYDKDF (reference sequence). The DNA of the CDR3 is TGTGCCACCAGCAGAGGAAGAGGTAGTGGAAACACCATATATTTT. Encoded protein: CATSRGRGSGNTIYF.

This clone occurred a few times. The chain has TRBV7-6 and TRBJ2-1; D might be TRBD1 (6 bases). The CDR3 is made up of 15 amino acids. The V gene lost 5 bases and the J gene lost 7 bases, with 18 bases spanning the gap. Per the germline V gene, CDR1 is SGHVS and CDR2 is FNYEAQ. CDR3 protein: CASSIGPGHRNEQFF. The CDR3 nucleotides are TGTGCCAGCAGCATCGGACCGGGACATCGAAATGAGCAGTTCTTC.

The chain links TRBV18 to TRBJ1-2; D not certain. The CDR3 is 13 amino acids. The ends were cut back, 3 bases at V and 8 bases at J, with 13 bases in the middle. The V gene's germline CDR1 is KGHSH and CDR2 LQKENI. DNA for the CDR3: TGTGCCAGCTCACCGAACAACCCCCCGGGCTACACCTTC. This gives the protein CASSPNNPPGYTF.

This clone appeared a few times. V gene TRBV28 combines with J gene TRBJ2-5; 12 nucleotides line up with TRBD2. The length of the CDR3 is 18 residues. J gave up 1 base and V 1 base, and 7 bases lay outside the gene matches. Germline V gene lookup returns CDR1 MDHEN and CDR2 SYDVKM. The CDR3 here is CASSLSRLAGGTQETQYF. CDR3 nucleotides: TGTGCCAGCAGTTTATCCCGGCTAGCGGGGGGGACCCAAGAGACCCAGTACTTC.

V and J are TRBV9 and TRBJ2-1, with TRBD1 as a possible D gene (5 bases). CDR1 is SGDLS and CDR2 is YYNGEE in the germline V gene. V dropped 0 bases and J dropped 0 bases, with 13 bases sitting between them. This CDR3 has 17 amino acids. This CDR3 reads CASSVVGRPSSYNEQFF. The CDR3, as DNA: TGTGCCAGCAGCGTAGTGGGGCGACCTAGCTCCTACAATGAGCAGTTCTTC.

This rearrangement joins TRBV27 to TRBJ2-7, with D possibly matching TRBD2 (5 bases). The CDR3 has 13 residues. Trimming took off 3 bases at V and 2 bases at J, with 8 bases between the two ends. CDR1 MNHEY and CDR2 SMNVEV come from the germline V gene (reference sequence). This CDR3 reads CASSFEGTYEQYF. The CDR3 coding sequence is TGTGCCAGCAGTTTTGAGGGTACCTACGAGCAGTACTTC.

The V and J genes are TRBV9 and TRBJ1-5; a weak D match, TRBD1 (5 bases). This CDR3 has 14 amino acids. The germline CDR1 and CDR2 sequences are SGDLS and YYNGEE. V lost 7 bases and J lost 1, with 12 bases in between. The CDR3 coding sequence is TGTGCCAGCGGGGGGTATTCAAGCAATCAGCCCCAGCATTTT. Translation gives CASGGYSSNQPQHF.

CDR3 residues: CASSSRGGTQETQYF. CDR3 nucleotides: TGTGCCAGCAGCTCCCGGGGAGGGACCCAAGAGACCCAGTACTTC. The chain combines TRBV7-7 with TRBJ2-5, with TRBD2 matching over 7 bases. CDR3 length: 15 residues. Germline V gene sequence: CDR1 SSHAT, CDR2 FNYEAQ (reference sequence). V was pared by 4 bases and J by 1 base, with 6 bases of the junction left unmatched.

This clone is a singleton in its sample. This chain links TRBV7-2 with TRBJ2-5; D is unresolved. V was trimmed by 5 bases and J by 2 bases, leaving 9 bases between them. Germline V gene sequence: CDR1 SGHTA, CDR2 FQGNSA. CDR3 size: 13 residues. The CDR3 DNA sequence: TGTGCCAGCAGCGGAAGAGGACAAGAGACCCAGTACTTC. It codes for CASSGRGQETQYF. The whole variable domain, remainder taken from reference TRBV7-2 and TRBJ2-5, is GAGVSQSPSNKVTEKGKDVELRCDPISGHTALYWYRQSLGQGLEFLIYFQGNSAPDKSGLPSDRFSAERTGGSVSTLTIQRTQQEDSAVYLCASSGRGQETQYFGPGTRLLVL.

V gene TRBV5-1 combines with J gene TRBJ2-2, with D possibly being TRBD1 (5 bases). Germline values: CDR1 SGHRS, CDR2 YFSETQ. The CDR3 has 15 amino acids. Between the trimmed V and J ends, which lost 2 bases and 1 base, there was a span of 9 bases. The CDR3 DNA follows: TGCGCCAGCAGCTTCCTCAGGGAGAACACCGGGGAGCTGTTTTTT. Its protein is CASSFLRENTGELFF.

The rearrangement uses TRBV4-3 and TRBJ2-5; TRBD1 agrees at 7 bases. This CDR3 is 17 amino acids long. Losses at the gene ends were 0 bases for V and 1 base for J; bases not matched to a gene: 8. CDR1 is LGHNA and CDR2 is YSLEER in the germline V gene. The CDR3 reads CASSQERDRYFQETQYF. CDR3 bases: TGCGCCAGCAGCCAAGAAAGGGACAGATACTTCCAAGAGACCCAGTACTTC.

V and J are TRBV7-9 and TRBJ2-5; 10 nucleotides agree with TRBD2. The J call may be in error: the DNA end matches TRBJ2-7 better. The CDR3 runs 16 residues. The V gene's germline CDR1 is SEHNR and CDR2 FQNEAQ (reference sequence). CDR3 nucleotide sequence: TGTGCCAGCAGCTTAGTGAGTTCTAGCGGGGGCTACGAGCAGTACTTC. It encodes CASSLVSSSGGYEQYF.

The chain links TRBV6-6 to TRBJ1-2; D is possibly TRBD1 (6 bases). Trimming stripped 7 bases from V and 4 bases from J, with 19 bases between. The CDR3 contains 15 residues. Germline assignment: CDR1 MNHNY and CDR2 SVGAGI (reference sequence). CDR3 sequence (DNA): TGTGCCAGCAAGGTTTTACAGGGAGTATCCTATGGCTACACCTTC. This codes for CASKVLQGVSYGYTF.

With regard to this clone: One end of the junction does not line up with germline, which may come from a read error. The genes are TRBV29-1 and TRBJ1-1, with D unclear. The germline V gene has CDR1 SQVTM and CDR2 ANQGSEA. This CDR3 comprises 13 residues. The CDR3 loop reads CSVEGQMNTEAFF. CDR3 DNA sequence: TGTAGCGTTGAAGGTCAGATGAACACTGAAGCTTTCTTT.

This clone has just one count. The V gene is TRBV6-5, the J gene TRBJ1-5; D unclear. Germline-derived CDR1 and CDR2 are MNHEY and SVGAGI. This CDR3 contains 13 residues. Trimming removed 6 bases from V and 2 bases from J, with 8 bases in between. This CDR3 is CASSGVGNQPQHF. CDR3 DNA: TGTGCCAGCAGCGGGGTAGGCAATCAGCCCCAGCATTTT.

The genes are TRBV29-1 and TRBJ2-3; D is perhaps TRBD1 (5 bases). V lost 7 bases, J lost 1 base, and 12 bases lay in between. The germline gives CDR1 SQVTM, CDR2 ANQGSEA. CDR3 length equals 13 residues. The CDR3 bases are TGCAGCGCGTTCAGGGTTGGCACAGATACGCAGTATTTT. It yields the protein CSAFRVGTDTQYF.

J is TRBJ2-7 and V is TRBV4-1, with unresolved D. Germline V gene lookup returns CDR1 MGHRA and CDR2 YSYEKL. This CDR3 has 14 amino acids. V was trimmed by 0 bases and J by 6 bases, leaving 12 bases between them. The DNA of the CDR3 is TGCGCCAGCAGCCAAGATAGCAGAGGCCCCGAGCAGTACTTC. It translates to CASSQDSRGPEQYF.

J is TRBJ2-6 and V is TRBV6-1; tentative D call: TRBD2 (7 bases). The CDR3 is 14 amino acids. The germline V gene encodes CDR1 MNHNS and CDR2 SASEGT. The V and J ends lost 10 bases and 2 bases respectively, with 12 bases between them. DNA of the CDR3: TGTGCCACCCCCGGGGGGCCTGGGGCCAACGTCCTGACTTTC. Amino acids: CATPGGPGANVLTF.

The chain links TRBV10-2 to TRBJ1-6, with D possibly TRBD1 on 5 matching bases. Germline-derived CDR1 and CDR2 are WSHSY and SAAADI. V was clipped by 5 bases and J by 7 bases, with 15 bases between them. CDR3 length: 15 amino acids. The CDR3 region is CASSLEPGINSPLHF. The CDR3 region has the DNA TGCGCCAGCAGTCTAGAACCAGGGATCAATTCACCCCTCCACTTT.

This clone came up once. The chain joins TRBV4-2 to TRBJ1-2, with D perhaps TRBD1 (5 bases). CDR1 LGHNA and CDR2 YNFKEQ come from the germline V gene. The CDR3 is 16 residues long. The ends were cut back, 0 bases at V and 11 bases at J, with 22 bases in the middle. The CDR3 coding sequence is TGTGCCAGCAGCCAAGATATCTCCCTGGGGCAGGCTGCGTACACCTTC. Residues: CASSQDISLGQAAYTF.

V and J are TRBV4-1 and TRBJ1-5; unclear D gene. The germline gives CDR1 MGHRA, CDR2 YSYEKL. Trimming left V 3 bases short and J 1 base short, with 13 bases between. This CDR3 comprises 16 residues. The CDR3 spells CASSHGLQTSNQPQHF. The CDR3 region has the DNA TGCGCCAGCAGCCACGGTCTACAGACGAGCAATCAGCCCCAGCATTTT.

The CDR3 region is CASSLFGARETGELFF. The CDR3 DNA reads TGTGCCAGCAGTTTATTTGGGGCGCGAGAGACCGGGGAGCTGTTTTTT. J is TRBJ2-2 and V is TRBV28; D is possibly TRBD1 (5 bases). Germline V gene lookup returns CDR1 MDHEN and CDR2 SYDVKM. The CDR3 is 16 amino acids. Trimming removed 1 base from V and 5 bases from J, with 14 bases in between.

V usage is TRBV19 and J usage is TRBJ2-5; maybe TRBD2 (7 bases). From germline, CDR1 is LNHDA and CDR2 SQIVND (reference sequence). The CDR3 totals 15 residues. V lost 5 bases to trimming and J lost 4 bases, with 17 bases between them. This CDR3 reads CASSHGGLDRETQYF. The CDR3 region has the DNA TGTGCCAGTAGTCACGGGGGGCTGGATCGAGAGACCCAGTACTTC.

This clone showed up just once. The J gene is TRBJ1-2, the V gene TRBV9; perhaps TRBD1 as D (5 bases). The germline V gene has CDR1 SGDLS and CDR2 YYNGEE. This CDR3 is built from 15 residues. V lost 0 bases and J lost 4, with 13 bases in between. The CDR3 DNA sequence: TGTGCCAGCAGCGTAGATGGCCCGGGACTCTATGGCTACACCTTC. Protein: CASSVDGPGLYGYTF.

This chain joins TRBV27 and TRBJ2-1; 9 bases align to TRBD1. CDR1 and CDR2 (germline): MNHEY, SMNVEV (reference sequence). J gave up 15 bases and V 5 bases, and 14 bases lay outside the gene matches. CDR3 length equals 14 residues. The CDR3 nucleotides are TGTGCCAGCAGTACTGGACAGGGGCCCACTAGATGGTTCTTC. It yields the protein CASSTGQGPTRWFF.

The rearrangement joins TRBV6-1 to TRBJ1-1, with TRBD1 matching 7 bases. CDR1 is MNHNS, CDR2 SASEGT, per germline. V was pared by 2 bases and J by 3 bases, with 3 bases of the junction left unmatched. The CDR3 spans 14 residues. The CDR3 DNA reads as TGTGCCAGCAGTGAAAGGGGGCAGGACACTGAAGCTTTCTTT. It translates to CASSERGQDTEAFF.

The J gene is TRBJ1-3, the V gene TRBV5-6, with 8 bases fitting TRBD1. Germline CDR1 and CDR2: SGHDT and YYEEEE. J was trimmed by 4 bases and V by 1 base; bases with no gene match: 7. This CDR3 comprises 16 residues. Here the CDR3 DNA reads TGTGCCAGCAGCTTGACAACAGGGGGAAGAGGAAACACCATATATTTT. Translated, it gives CASSLTTGGRGNTIYF. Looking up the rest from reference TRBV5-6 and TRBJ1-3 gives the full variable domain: DAGVTQSPTHLIKTRGQQVTLRCSPKSGHDTVSWYQQALGQGPQFIFQYYEEEERQRGNFPDRFSGHQFPNYSSELNVNALLLGDSALYLCASSLTTGGRGNTIYFGEGSWLTVV.

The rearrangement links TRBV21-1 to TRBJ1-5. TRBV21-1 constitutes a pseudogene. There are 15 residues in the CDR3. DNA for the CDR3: TGTGCCAGCAGCCCGCGGGGGGCGAGCAATCAGCCCCAGCATTTT. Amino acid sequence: CASSPRGASNQPQHF.